The next 9 T cell receptor beta chains were all read from a single sample in a study of cytomegalovirus exposure and HLA in healthy donors. The PCR ran on 60 Vbeta and 13 Jbeta primers. The repertoire was sequenced with immunoSEQ multiplex PCR; TCRdb's copy has only in-frame clones and lacks some. The top ten clones hold roughly 3.8% of a sample with 90,000 or so clones, roughly four fifths of them seen once. Sequenced material: PBMCs. Source of these receptors: a man between 45 and 60 years old in good health and CMV-seronegative.

The chain has TRBV19 and TRBJ1-5; 7 bases map to TRBD1. The V segment lost 6 bases and the J segment 5 bases; nucleotides outside the gene matches: 10. Per germline, CDR1 LNHDA and CDR2 SQIVND (reference sequence). The CDR3 loop spans 15 amino acids. The chain's CDR3 is CASSPLLTGHQPQHF. CDR3 in DNA: TGTGCCAGTAGCCCCCTCCTGACAGGGCATCAGCCCCAGCATTTT.

This chain links TRBV6-1 with TRBJ2-2; TRBD1 matches at 8 bases. This CDR3 spans 18 amino acids. Germline loops: CDR1 MNHNS, CDR2 SASEGT. Trimming took 2 bases from V and 2 from J; bases not matched to a gene: 10. DNA of the CDR3: TGTGCCAGCAGTGAACCAGGGGGCTTAAATGGTAACACCGGGGAGCTGTTTTTT. This sequence encodes CASSEPGGLNGNTGELFF.

The chain recombines TRBV27 with TRBJ2-2, with TRBD1 matching 9 bases. This CDR3 contains 15 residues. Germline V gene lookup returns CDR1 MNHEY and CDR2 SMNVEV (reference sequence). V gave up 6 bases and J gave up 1 base; unmatched junction bases: 3. For the CDR3, the DNA is TGTGCCAGCAGAACGGGACAGGGGAACACCGGGGAGCTGTTTTTT. Encoded protein: CASRTGQGNTGELFF.

This chain uses TRBV10-3 with TRBJ2-4, with TRBD2 as a possible D gene (5 bases). The CDR3 contains 15 residues. CDR1 and CDR2 (germline): ENHRY, SYGVKD. Trimming took 2 bases from V and 0 from J, leaving 8 bases between them. In nucleotides, the CDR3 is TGTGCCATCAGTGAGGAGGGTTTAGCCAAAAACATTCAGTACTTC. This encodes CAISEEGLAKNIQYF.

This clone has just one count. The chain has TRBV28 and TRBJ2-3; 8 bases map to TRBD2. Trimming removed 5 bases from V and 6 bases from J; junction bases left unmatched: 13. Germline lookup yields CDR1 MDHEN and CDR2 SYDVKM. The CDR3 runs to 16 residues. CDR3 nucleotide sequence: TGTGCCAGCAGTCCTGCGGGGGCGGGAGGTTGGGATACGCAGTATTTT. This encodes CASSPAGAGGWDTQYF.

The table lists this clone with a few counts. The chain combines TRBV25-1 with TRBJ1-1; TRBD1 matches at 7 bases. The CDR3 is made up of 15 amino acids. Germline CDR1 MGHDK, CDR2 SYGVNS. The junction had 10 bases not matched to a gene; V was cut back by 4 bases and J by 5 bases. This CDR3 is CASSGMTGKSTEAFF. In DNA form, the CDR3 reads TGTGCCAGCAGTGGTATGACAGGGAAGTCAACTGAAGCTTTCTTT.

The V call is TRBV5-6, the J call TRBJ1-1; perhaps TRBD1 as D (5 bases). V was shortened by 4 bases and J by 4 bases, with 11 bases between the two germline ends. The CDR3 sequence is 13 residues long. From germline, CDR1 is SGHDT and CDR2 YYEEEE. The CDR3 region has the DNA TGTGCCAGCAGCGGGGGGGGGAGCACTGAAGCTTTCTTT. It translates to CASSGGGSTEAFF. The full variable domain, its missing parts supplied by reference TRBV5-6 and TRBJ1-1, is DAGVTQSPTHLIKTRGQQVTLRCSPKSGHDTVSWYQQALGQGPQFIFQYYEEEERQRGNFPDRFSGHQFPNYSSELNVNALLLGDSALYLCASSGGGSTEAFFGQGTRLTVV.

The rearrangement joins TRBV5-1 to TRBJ2-1; D is perhaps TRBD1 (6 bases). This CDR3 has 14 residues. Germline V CDR1 and CDR2: SGHRS, YFSETQ. V was clipped by 4 bases and J by 9 bases, with 17 bases between them. Written as DNA, the CDR3 is TGCGCCAGCAGCCCGAATCAGGGGAGAGGTGAGCAGTTCTTC. This gives the protein CASSPNQGRGEQFF.

J is TRBJ2-5 and V is TRBV19, with 9 bases matching TRBD2. The CDR3 sequence is 14 residues long. CDR1 is LNHDA, CDR2 SQIVND, per germline (reference sequence). Trimming at V came to 5 bases and at J to 6 bases, leaving 7 bases not matched to a gene. In nucleotides, the CDR3 is TGTGCCAGTAGTGCGGGAGGGGGTCGAAAGACCCAGTACTTC. Its translation: CASSAGGGRKTQYF.